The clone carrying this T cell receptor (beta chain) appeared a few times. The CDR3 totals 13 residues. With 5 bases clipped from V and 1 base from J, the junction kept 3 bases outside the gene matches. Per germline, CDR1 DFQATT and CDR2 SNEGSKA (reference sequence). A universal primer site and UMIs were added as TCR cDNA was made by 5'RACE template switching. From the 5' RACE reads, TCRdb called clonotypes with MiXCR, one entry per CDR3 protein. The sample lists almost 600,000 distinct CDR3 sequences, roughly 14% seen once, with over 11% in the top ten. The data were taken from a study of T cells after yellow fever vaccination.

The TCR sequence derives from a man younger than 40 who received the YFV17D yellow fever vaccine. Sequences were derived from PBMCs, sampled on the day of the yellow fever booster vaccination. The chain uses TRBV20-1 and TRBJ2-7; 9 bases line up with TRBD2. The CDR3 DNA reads TGCAGTGCTGTTAGCGGGGGATCCTACGAGCAGTACTTC. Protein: CSAVSGGSYEQYF.